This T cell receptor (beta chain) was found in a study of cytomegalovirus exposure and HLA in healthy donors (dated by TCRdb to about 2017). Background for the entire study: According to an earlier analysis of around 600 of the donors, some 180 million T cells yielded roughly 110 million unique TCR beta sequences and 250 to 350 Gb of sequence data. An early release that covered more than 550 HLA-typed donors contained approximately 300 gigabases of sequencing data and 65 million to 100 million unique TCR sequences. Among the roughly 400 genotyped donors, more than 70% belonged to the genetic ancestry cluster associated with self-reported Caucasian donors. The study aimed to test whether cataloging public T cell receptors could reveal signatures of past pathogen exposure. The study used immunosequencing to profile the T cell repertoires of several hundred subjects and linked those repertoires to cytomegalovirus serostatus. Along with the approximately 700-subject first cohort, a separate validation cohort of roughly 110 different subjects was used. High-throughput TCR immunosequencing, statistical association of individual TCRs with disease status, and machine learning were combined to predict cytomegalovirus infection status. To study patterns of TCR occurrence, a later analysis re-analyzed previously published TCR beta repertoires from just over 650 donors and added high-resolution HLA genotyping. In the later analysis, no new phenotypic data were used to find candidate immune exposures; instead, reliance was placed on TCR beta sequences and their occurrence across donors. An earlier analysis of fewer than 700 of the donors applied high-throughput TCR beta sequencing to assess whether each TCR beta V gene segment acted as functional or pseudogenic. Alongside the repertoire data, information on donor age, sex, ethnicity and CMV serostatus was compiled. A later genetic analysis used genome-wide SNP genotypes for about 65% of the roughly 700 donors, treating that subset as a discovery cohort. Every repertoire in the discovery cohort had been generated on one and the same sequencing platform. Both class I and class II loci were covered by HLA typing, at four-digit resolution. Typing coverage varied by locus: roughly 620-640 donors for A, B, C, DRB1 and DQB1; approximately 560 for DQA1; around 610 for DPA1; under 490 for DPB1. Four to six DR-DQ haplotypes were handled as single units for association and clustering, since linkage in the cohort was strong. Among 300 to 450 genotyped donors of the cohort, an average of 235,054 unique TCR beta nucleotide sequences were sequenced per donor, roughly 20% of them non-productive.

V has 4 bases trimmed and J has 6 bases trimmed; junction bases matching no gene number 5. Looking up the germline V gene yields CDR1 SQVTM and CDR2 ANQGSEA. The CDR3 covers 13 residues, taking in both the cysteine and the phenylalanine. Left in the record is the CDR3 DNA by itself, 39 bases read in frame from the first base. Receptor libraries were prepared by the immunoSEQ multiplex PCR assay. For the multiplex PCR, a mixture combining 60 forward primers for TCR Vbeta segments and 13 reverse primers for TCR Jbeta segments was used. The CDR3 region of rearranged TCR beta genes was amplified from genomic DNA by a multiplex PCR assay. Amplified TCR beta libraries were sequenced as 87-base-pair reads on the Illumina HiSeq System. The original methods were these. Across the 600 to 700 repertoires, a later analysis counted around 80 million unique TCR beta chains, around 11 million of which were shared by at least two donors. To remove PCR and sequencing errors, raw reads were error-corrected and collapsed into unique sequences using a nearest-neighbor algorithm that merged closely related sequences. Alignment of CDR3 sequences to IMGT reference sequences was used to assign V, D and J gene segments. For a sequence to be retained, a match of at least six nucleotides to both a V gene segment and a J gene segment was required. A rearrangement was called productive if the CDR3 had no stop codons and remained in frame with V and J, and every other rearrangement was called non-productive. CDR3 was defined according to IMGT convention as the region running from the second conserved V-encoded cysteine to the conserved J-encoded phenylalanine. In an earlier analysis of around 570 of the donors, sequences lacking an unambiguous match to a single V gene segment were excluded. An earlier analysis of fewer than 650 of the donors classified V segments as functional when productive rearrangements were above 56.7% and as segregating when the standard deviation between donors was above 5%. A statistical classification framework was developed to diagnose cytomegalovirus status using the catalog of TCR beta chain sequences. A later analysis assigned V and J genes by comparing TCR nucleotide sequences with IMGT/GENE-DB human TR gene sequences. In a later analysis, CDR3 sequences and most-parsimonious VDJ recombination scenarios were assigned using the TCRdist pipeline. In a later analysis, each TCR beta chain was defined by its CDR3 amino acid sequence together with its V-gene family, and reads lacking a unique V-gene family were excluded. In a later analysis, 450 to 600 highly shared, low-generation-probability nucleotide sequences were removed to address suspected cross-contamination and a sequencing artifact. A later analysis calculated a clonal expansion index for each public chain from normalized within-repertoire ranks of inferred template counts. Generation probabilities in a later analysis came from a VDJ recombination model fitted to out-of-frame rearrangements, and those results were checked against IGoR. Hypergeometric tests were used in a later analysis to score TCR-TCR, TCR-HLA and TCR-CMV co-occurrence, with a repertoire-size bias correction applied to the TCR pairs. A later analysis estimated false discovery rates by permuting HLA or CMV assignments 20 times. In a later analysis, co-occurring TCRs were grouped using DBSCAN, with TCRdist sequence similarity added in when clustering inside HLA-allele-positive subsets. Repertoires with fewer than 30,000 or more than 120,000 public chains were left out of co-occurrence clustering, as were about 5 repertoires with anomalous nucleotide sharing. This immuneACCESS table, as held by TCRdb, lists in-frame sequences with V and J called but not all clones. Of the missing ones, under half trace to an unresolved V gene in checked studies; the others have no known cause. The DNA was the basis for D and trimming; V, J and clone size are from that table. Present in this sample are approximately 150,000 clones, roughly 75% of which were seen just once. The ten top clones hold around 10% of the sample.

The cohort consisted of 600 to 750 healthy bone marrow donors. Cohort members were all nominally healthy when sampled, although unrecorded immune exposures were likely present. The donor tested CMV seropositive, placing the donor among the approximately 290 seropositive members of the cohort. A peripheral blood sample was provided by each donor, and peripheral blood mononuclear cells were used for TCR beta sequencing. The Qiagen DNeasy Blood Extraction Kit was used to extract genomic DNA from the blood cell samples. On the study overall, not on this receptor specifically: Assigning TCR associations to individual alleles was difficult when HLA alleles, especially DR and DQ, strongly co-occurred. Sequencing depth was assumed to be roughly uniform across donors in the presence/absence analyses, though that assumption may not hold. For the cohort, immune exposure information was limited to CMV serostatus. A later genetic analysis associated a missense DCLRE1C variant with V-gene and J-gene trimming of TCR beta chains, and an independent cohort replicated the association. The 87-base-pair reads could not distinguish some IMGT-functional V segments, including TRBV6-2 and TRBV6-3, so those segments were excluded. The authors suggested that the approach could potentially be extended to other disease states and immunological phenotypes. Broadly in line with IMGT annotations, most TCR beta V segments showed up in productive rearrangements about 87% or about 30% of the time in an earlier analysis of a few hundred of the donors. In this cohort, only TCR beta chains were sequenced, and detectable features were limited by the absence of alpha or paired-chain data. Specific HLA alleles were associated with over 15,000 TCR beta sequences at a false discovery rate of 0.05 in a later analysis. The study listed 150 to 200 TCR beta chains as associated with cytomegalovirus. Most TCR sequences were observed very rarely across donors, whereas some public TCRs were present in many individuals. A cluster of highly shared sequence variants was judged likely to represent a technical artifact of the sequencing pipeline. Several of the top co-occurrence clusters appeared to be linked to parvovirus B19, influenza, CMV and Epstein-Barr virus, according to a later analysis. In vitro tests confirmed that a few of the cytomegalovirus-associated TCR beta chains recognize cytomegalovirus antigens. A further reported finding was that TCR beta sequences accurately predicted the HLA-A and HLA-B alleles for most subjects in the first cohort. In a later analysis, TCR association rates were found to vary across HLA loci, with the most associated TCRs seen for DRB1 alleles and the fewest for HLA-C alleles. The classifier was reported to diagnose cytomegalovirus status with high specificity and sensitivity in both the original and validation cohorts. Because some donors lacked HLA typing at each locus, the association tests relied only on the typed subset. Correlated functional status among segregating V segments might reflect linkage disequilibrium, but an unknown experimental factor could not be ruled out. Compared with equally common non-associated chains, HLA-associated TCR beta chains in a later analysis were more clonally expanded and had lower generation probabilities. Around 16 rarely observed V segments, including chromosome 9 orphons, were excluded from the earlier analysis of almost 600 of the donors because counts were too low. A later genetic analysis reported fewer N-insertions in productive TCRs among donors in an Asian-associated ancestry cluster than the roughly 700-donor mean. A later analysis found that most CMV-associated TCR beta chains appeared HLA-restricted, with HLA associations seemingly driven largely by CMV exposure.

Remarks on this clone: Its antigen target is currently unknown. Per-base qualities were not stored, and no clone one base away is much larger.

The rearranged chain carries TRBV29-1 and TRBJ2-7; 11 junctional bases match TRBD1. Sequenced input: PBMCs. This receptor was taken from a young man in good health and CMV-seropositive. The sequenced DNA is TGCAGCGTTGCAACCGGGACAGGGGGCGAGCAGTACTTC. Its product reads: CSVATGTGGEQYF.